Below, 26 T cell receptor beta chains from the same sample are listed, as sequenced in a study of blood T cell repertoires in COVID-19. TCRdb's copy holds only in-frame clones and misses some; the assay was immunoSEQ multiplex PCR. Among 250,000 to 300,000 clones listed, roughly 90% were seen once. Sequenced input: PBMCs or T cells enriched from blood (not recorded which). The origin of the receptors is a woman aged 40-49 years who had recovered from COVID-19.

The chain combines TRBV27 with TRBJ1-5; D is undetermined. V dropped 11 bases and J dropped 2 bases, with 13 bases sitting between them. The length of the CDR3 is 13 residues. The germline CDR1 and CDR2 sequences are MNHEY and SMNVEV (reference sequence). In DNA, the CDR3 is TGTGCCGCGGGAAGGGAGGGCAATCAGCCCCAGCATTTT. It is translated as CAAGREGNQPQHF.

The chain couples TRBV11-2 to TRBJ1-2; TRBD1 is a possible D gene (6 bases). The V gene's germline CDR1 is SGHAT and CDR2 FQNNGV. The V gene lost 5 bases and the J gene lost 0 bases, with 13 bases spanning the gap. This CDR3 spans 15 amino acids. CDR3 residues: CASSPTWDTNYGYTF. The CDR3 coding sequence is TGTGCCAGCAGCCCAACGTGGGACACTAACTATGGCTACACCTTC.

There are a few counts of this clone. V usage is TRBV19 and J usage is TRBJ2-2; 11 nucleotides align to TRBD2. CDR1 is LNHDA, CDR2 SQIVND, per germline (reference sequence). The CDR3 consists of 15 residues. The trim removed 5 bases at V and 5 bases at J, leaving 4 bases unmatched. CDR3 bases: TGTGCCAGTAGTCGACTAGCGGGGCGTACCGGGGAGCTGTTTTTT. It yields the protein CASSRLAGRTGELFF. The full variable domain, rest sourced from reference TRBV19 and TRBJ2-2, is DGGITQSPKYLFRKEGQNVTLSCEQNLNHDAMYWYRQDPGQGLRLIYYSQIVNDFQKGDIAEGYSVSREKKESFPLTVTSAQKNPTAFYLCASSRLAGRTGELFFGEGSRLTVL.

The V gene is TRBV10-2, the J gene TRBJ1-4, with 8 positions matching TRBD1. Germline CDR1 WSHSY, CDR2 SAAADI. The length of the CDR3 is 13 residues. J lost 7 bases, V lost 7 bases, and 5 bases had no gene match. The chain's CDR3 is CASKTGVSEKLFF. The DNA for the CDR3 is TGCGCCAGCAAGACAGGGGTTAGTGAAAAACTGTTTTTT.

The chain has TRBV30 and TRBJ2-7; 8 bases fit TRBD1. Trimming took 1 base from V and 5 from J; bases not matched to a gene: 1. The CDR3 has 12 amino acids. The germline gives CDR1 GTSNPN, CDR2 SVGIG (reference sequence). CDR3 residues: CAWSAQGDEQYF. DNA of the CDR3: TGTGCCTGGAGTGCACAGGGGGACGAGCAGTACTTC.

The chain recombines TRBV23-1 with TRBJ2-7, with 8 bases aligning to TRBD1. TRBV23-1 qualifies as an ORF whose function is uncertain. V lost 7 bases to trimming and J lost 4 bases; unmatched junction nucleotides: 3. The CDR3 length is 12 residues. CDR3 sequence: CASNRQGYEQYF. The CDR3 DNA follows: TGCGCCAGCAACCGACAGGGGTACGAGCAGTACTTC.

The genes are TRBV4-2 and TRBJ2-7, with 10 bases matching TRBD1. This CDR3 contains 16 residues. V trimming: 1 base; J trimming: 1 base; junction bases outside the gene matches: 4. Germline CDR1 reads LGHNA; CDR2 reads YNFKEQ. CDR3 amino acids: CASSQVGQGRSYEQYF. In DNA form, the CDR3 reads TGTGCCAGCAGCCAAGTGGGACAGGGGCGTTCCTACGAGCAGTACTTC.

The chain links TRBV29-1 to TRBJ2-7, with D possibly being TRBD1 (5 bases). Trimming removed 4 bases at V and 3 bases at J, with 16 bases between. The CDR3 spans 14 residues. Germline V gene lookup returns CDR1 SQVTM and CDR2 ANQGSEA. CDR3 sequence reads: CSVARAGPFYEQYF. DNA of the CDR3: TGCAGCGTTGCCCGGGCAGGGCCATTCTACGAGCAGTACTTC.

This chain links TRBV7-2 with TRBJ1-5, with 11 bases that match TRBD1. The germline V gene encodes CDR1 SGHTA and CDR2 FQGNSA. Germline trimming cut 5 bases from V and 6 bases from J; bases unmatched to any gene: 6. The CDR3 loop spans 15 amino acids. CDR3 bases: TGTGCCAGCAGCCTACGGACAGGGGGCGGTCAGCCCCAGCATTTT. This gives the protein CASSLRTGGGQPQHF.

This chain joins TRBV5-1 and TRBJ1-1; TRBD1 agrees at 9 bases. Germline CDR1 SGHRS, CDR2 YFSETQ. Germline trimming cut 4 bases from V and 3 bases from J; bases unmatched to any gene: 7. This CDR3 is built from 15 residues. The CDR3 loop is CASSKTRQGDTEAFF. CDR3 sequence (DNA): TGCGCCAGCAGCAAGACCAGACAGGGGGACACTGAAGCTTTCTTT.

J is TRBJ1-1 and V is TRBV4-3, with D perhaps matching TRBD1 (6 bases). V was pared by 0 bases and J by 4 bases, with 15 bases between. The CDR3 totals 16 residues. Looked up from germline, CDR1 is LGHNA and CDR2 is YSLEER. CDR3 sequence (DNA): TGCGCCAGCAGCCAAGACCGGGGGGGCGCCGTCACTGAAGCTTTCTTT. It yields the protein CASSQDRGGAVTEAFF.

This CDR3 reads CAWSVDRVDGYTF. The CDR3 DNA reads TGTGCCTGGAGTGTAGACAGGGTGGATGGCTACACCTTC. V usage is TRBV30 and J usage is TRBJ1-2; the match to TRBD1 covers 7 bases. The germline gives CDR1 GTSNPN, CDR2 SVGIG (reference sequence). The CDR3 is 13 amino acids. V trimming: 0 bases; J trimming: 6 bases; junction bases outside the gene matches: 4.

The chain joins TRBV7-3 to TRBJ2-2, with D tentatively TRBD1 (6 bases). Trimming took off 5 bases at V and 6 bases at J, with 13 bases between the two ends. The germline CDR1 and CDR2 sequences are SGHTA and FQGTGA. The CDR3 is made up of 14 amino acids. CDR3 bases: TGTGCCAGCAGCGACCAGGGGACCGCCGGGGAGCTGTTTTTT. Amino acids: CASSDQGTAGELFF. Based on the CDR3 plus reference TRBV7-3 and TRBJ2-2, the full variable domain is GAGVSQTPSNKVTEKGKYVELRCDPISGHTALYWYRQSLGQGPEFLIYFQGTGAADDSGLPNDRFFAVRPEGSVSTLKIQRTERGDSAVYLCASSDQGTAGELFFGEGSRLTVL.

CDR3 sequence reads: CASSQDPAAGGEVCQETQYF. DNA for the CDR3: TGTGCCAGCAGCCAAGATCCCGCGGCAGGGGGCGAAGTCTGCCAAGAGACCCAGTACTTC. The chain couples TRBV3-1 (or the pseudogene TRBV3-2) to TRBJ2-5, with TRBD1 matching 8 bases. Germline CDR1 and CDR2: LGHDT and YNNKEL (reference sequence). With V trimmed by 0 bases and J by 1 base, 16 bases remained unmatched. The CDR3 totals 20 residues.

The chain joins TRBV6-5 to TRBJ1-1; D is undetermined. This CDR3 has 14 amino acids. The germline V gene encodes CDR1 MNHEY and CDR2 SVGAGI. The V gene lost 2 bases and the J gene lost 2 bases, with 9 bases spanning the gap. CDR3 nucleotides: TGTGCCAGCAGTTACGACCCAGGAAACACTGAAGCTTTCTTT. Its translation is CASSYDPGNTEAFF.

The chain recombines TRBV28 with TRBJ1-2; possible D gene TRBD1, 5 bases. CDR1 is MDHEN, CDR2 SYDVKM, per germline. The CDR3 spans 13 residues. Trimming stripped 4 bases from V and 4 bases from J, with 10 bases between. CDR3 sequence: CASSSPGSYGYTF. The CDR3 nucleotides read TGTGCCAGCAGTTCCCCAGGGTCCTATGGCTACACCTTC.

V and J are TRBV19 and TRBJ1-5, with D maybe TRBD1 (5 bases). The CDR3 totals 15 residues. Germline V gene sequence: CDR1 LNHDA, CDR2 SQIVND (reference sequence). The V end was cut by 11 bases, the J end by 2 bases, with 19 bases between. The CDR3 DNA follows: TGTGCCTCCAGTTGGGCTGGGGGGGGCAATCAGCCCCAGCATTTT. It specifies CASSWAGGGNQPQHF.

This clone was seen only a few times. The chain couples TRBV24-1 to TRBJ2-1, with D perhaps matching TRBD1 (6 bases). Germline assignment: CDR1 KGHDR and CDR2 SFDVKD. V was shortened by 4 bases and J by 7 bases, with 19 bases between the two germline ends. The CDR3 is 16 amino acids. The chain's CDR3 is CATSDPTGGRGNEQFF. The DNA for the CDR3 is TGTGCCACCAGTGACCCGACAGGTGGGCGAGGGAATGAGCAGTTCTTC.

J is TRBJ2-7 and V is TRBV5-1; 7 nucleotides line up with TRBD1. The CDR3 extends over 15 amino acids. J was trimmed by 1 base and V by 0 bases; bases with no gene match: 4. CDR1 is SGHRS, CDR2 YFSETQ, per germline. CDR3 in amino acids: CASSLGQGRSYEQYF. CDR3 in DNA: TGCGCCAGCAGCTTGGGACAGGGAAGATCCTACGAGCAGTACTTC. The whole variable domain, filled in from reference TRBV5-1 and TRBJ2-7, reads KAGVTQTPRYLIKTRGQQVTLSCSPISGHRSVSWYQQTPGQGLQFLFEYFSETQRNKGNFPGRFSGRQFSNSRSEMNVSTLELGDSALYLCASSLGQGRSYEQYFGPGTRLTVT.

The rearrangement uses TRBV7-9 and TRBJ1-6, with TRBD1 matching over 7 bases. The germline V gene encodes CDR1 SEHNR and CDR2 FQNEAQ (reference sequence). Trimming at V came to 0 bases and at J to 6 bases, leaving 2 bases not matched to a gene. The CDR3 contains 15 residues. The CDR3 region has the DNA TGTGCCAGCAGCTTAGCCGCAGGGGGTAATTCACCCCTCCACTTT. It codes for CASSLAAGGNSPLHF.

Remarks on this clone: The junction differs from germline at one of its ends, possibly a read error. V usage is TRBV7-7 and J usage is TRBJ2-1; D is unresolved. Germline V lookup: CDR1 SSHAT, CDR2 FNYEAQ (reference sequence). The CDR3 length is 12 residues. The CDR3 sequence: CASSLAHQEQFF. The CDR3 DNA is TGTGCTAGCAGCTTAGCTCACCAGGAGCAGTTCTTC.

The chain links TRBV16 to TRBJ2-7, with 9 bases that match TRBD1. V was clipped by 4 bases and J by 6 bases; unmatched bases: 4. This CDR3 region has 13 residues. Germline CDR1 reads KGHSY; CDR2 reads FQNENV. DNA for the CDR3: TGTGCCAGCAGCCTGCGGACAGGGGCCGAGCAGTACTTC. Its protein is CASSLRTGAEQYF.

The chain is built from TRBV5-5 and TRBJ2-5; 8 positions agree with TRBD2. CDR3 length: 14 amino acids. Trimming took 4 bases from V and 5 from J; bases not matched to a gene: 7. Germline CDR1 is SGHKS and CDR2 is YYEKEE (reference sequence). The CDR3 nucleotides read TGTGCCAGCAGCCCCACAGCTAGCGGGGAGACCCAGTACTTC. It specifies CASSPTASGETQYF.

The chain carries TRBV5-8 and TRBJ2-1; 10 positions agree with TRBD2. After removal of 4 bases from V and 3 bases from J, the junction contained 7 bases not matched to a gene. The CDR3 extends over 16 amino acids. Germline CDR1 SGHTS, CDR2 YDEGEE. CDR3 region: CASSLAPSGSYNEQFF. In DNA form, the CDR3 reads TGTGCCAGCAGCCTCGCCCCTAGCGGGAGCTACAATGAGCAGTTCTTC.

The gene calls are TRBV6-6 and TRBJ1-2; 9 bases align to TRBD1. The CDR3 is 14 residues long. Germline V CDR1 and CDR2: MNHNY, SVGAGI (reference sequence). V lost 4 bases and J lost 5; bases outside the gene matches: 5. In DNA, the CDR3 is TGTGCCAGCAGTTCGGGACAGGGTGGTTATGGCTACACCTTC. Translation: CASSSGQGGYGYTF.

The rearrangement links TRBV30 to TRBJ2-3, with TRBD2 matching over 11 bases. The CDR3 has 17 residues. Germline trimming cut 4 bases from V and 1 base from J; bases unmatched to any gene: 10. Looked up from germline, CDR1 is GTSNPN and CDR2 is SVGIG (reference sequence). The CDR3 is CAWMPSGGPLGTDTQYF. CDR3 in DNA: TGTGCCTGGATGCCTAGCGGGGGGCCGCTCGGCACAGATACGCAGTATTTT.